This record looks at one TCR beta chain sequence and its context. Its antigen is still unknown. The CDR3 extends over 16 amino acids. In germline, CDR1 is GTSNPN, CDR2 SVGIG (reference sequence). The V end lost 4 bases, the J end lost 0 bases, and 15 bases lay between the germline ends. Using CD45RO/CCR7/CD25/CD127/CD95/CD27, CD4+ naive, central memory, regulatory and stem cell-like memory cells were sorted. Sorting produced populations that all topped 98% purity. The sample comes from a study of beta chain features in type 1 diabetes. The overall study: Sorted cells numbering around 110,000,000 were examined across all samples.

The whole isolated RNA underwent reverse transcription, so sequencing captured expressed TCRB transcripts. The average read count of naive, central memory and regulatory T cell samples was about 3.3 million. The table came from immunoSEQ multiplex PCR; TCRdb's copy has only in-frame clones and leaves some out. The sample yields more than 250,000 clones, approximately 25% seen once. Study-level points and caveats: Moderate but significant shortening of TCRB CDR3s was recorded in all four CD4+ subsets from Type 1 diabetes patients.

Sequencing was done on a sample of naive CD4+ T cells from blood. The chain recombines TRBV30 with TRBJ1-4; D possibly corresponds to TRBD1 (5 bases). This receptor was identified in a woman aged 30 to 39 with type 1 diabetes. CDR3 loop: CAWTLQAPPTNEKLFF. The CDR3 DNA follows: TGTGCCTGGACTTTACAGGCCCCACCAACTAATGAAAAACTGTTTTTT.